The 13 T cell receptor beta chains below were found in one sample sequenced in a study of T cells in narcolepsy. The repertoire was sequenced with immunoSEQ multiplex PCR; TCRdb's copy has only in-frame clones and lacks some. This table holds tens of thousands of clones, 87% found once. The material sequenced was CD45RA- memory CD4+ T cells from PBMCs. The origin of the receptors is a human donor with narcolepsy.

This clone was counted a single time. The chain links TRBV5-6 to TRBJ2-1; D gene ambiguous. Deletions cut 0 bases from V and 9 bases from J, with 4 bases between. Germline CDR1 SGHDT, CDR2 YYEEEE. The CDR3 length is 11 residues. The DNA of the CDR3 is TGTGCCAGCAGCTTGGGAGGTGAGCAGTTCTTC. Encoded protein: CASSLGGEQFF.

This clone was observed a handful of times. The chain carries TRBV4-3 and TRBJ1-4; possibly TRBD1 for D (5 bases). The V gene lost 0 bases and the J gene lost 7 bases, with 15 bases spanning the gap. Germline V gene lookup returns CDR1 LGHNA and CDR2 YSLEER. The CDR3 spans 16 residues. CDR3 sequence reads: CASSQDHSGWGEKLFF. CDR3 bases: TGCGCCAGCAGCCAAGATCATTCAGGGTGGGGTGAAAAACTGTTTTTT.

This clone came up once. The J gene is TRBJ1-1, the V gene TRBV29-1; tentative D call: TRBD1 (6 bases). There are 12 residues in the CDR3. From germline, CDR1 is SQVTM and CDR2 ANQGSEA. V was trimmed by 3 bases and J by 1 base, leaving 6 bases between them. DNA for the CDR3: TGCAGCGTTGACAGGGGGAACACTGAAGCTTTCTTT. Amino acids: CSVDRGNTEAFF. The full variable domain, with the rest looked up from reference TRBV29-1 and TRBJ1-1, is SAVISQKPSRDICQRGTSLTIQCQVDSQVTMMFWYRQQPGQSLTLIATANQGSEATYESGFVIDKFPISRPNLTFSTLTVSNMSPEDSSIYLCSVDRGNTEAFFGQGTRLTVV.

The chain joins TRBV9 to TRBJ1-2; D is unclear. The V gene lost 0 bases and the J gene lost 8 bases, with 14 bases spanning the gap. The V gene's germline CDR1 is SGDLS and CDR2 YYNGEE. CDR3 length: 14 amino acids. The chain's CDR3 is CASSVATVFGGYTF. CDR3 in DNA: TGTGCCAGCAGCGTAGCTACGGTCTTCGGGGGCTACACCTTC.

The rearrangement joins TRBV18 to TRBJ2-5; 8 bases align to TRBD1. Germline V gene lookup returns CDR1 KGHSH and CDR2 LQKENI. V shed 3 bases, J shed 0 bases, and the junction held 3 bases outside the gene matches. The CDR3 is 15 residues long. The CDR3 here is CASSPRQGYQETQYF. Written as DNA, the CDR3 is TGTGCCAGCTCACCGCGACAGGGGTACCAAGAGACCCAGTACTTC.

This clone came up once. The gene calls are TRBV11-3 and TRBJ1-6; 7 nucleotides line up with TRBD1. Germline V CDR1 and CDR2: SGHNT, YENEEA. The junction had 16 bases not matched to a gene; V was cut back by 4 bases and J by 7 bases. The CDR3 contains 18 residues. The CDR3 nucleotides are TGTGCCAGCAGCTCGACAAAGACAGGGTGGGGTGGAAATTCACCCCTCCACTTT. It is translated as CASSSTKTGWGGNSPLHF.

V is TRBV4-3 and J is TRBJ2-3, with D maybe TRBD2 (5 bases). CDR3 length: 15 amino acids. V lost 0 bases and J 4 bases, leaving 11 bases between the germline ends. In germline, CDR1 is LGHNA, CDR2 YSLEER. The CDR3 loop reads CASSQDDGVADTQYF. The DNA of the CDR3 is TGCGCCAGCAGCCAAGATGACGGGGTGGCAGATACGCAGTATTTT.

In its sample, this clone was seen once. V is TRBV23-1 and J is TRBJ2-5; 9 bases are shared with TRBD2. TRBV23-1 has ORF status, its function being uncertain. V was clipped by 0 bases and J by 5 bases; unmatched bases: 16. The length of the CDR3 is 19 residues. The CDR3 loop reads CASSQSGTSRGLAGETQYF. The CDR3 coding sequence is TGCGCCAGCAGTCAATCGGGGACCTCCCGCGGGCTAGCGGGGGAGACCCAGTACTTC.

This clone was counted once. J is TRBJ1-4 and V is TRBV29-1; tentatively, D is TRBD1 (5 bases). Looked up from germline, CDR1 is SQVTM and CDR2 is ANQGSEA. This CDR3 contains 14 residues. The V end lost 4 bases, the J end lost 10 bases, and 19 bases lay between the germline ends. CDR3 amino acids: CSVGERGATGKLFF. For the CDR3, the DNA is TGCAGCGTTGGAGAACGGGGCGCCACGGGAAAACTGTTTTTT.

The genes are TRBV5-1 and TRBJ2-7; 9 positions agree with TRBD1. The J segment lost 0 bases and the V segment lost 4 bases, leaving 8 bases of the junction unmatched. This CDR3 has 16 residues. In germline, CDR1 is SGHRS, CDR2 YFSETQ. Here the CDR3 DNA reads TGCGCCAGCAGCCTCGACCGGACAGGGGACTCCTACGAGCAGTACTTC. This gives the protein CASSLDRTGDSYEQYF.

The chain recombines TRBV7-8 with TRBJ2-3, with 14 bases aligning to TRBD2. This CDR3 region has 16 residues. Trimming took 4 bases from V and 6 from J; bases not matched to a gene: 6. Germline CDR1 and CDR2: SGHVS and FQNEAQ. CDR3 residues: CASSSGLAGAGDTQYF. CDR3 in DNA: TGTGCCAGCAGCTCGGGACTAGCGGGAGCCGGCGATACGCAGTATTTT.

The rearrangement uses TRBV7-2 and TRBJ2-2, with TRBD1 as a possible D gene (5 bases). Germline CDR1 is SGHTA and CDR2 is FQGNSA. The CDR3 sequence is 14 residues long. Trimming pared 5 bases from V and 4 bases from J, leaving 11 bases between. CDR3 sequence: CASSKTVFTGELFF. The CDR3 DNA reads as TGTGCCAGCAGCAAGACAGTTTTCACCGGGGAGCTGTTTTTT.

The rearrangement joins TRBV7-9 to TRBJ1-6; D ambiguous. The CDR3 consists of 10 residues. V lost 4 bases, J lost 11 bases, and 3 bases lay in between. The V gene's germline CDR1 is SEHNR and CDR2 FQNEAQ (reference sequence). This CDR3 is CASSCTPLHF. The DNA of the CDR3 is TGTGCCAGCAGCTGCACACCCCTCCACTTT.